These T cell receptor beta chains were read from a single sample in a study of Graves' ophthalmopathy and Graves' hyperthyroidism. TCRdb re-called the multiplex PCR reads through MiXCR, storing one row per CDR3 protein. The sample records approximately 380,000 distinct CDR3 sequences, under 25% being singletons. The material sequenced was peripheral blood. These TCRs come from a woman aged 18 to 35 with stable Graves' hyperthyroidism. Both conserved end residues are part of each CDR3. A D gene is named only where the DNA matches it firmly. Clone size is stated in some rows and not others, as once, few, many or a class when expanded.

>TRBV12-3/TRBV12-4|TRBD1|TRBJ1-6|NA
TGTGCCACCAAACAACAGGGGGCCACCAATTCACCCCTCCACTTT
CATKQQGATNSPLHF
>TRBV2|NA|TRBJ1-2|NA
TGTGCCAGCGTCCCAGGGCCGCACTATGGCTACACCTTC
CASVPGPHYGYTF
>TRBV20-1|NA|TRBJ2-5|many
TGCAGTGCTAGGGGCCCCGGAGAAGAGACCCAGTACTTC
CSARGPGEETQYF
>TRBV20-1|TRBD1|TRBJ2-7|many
TGCAGTGCAAAGGACAGGACCAACTCCTACGAGCAGTACTTC
CSAKDRTNSYEQYF
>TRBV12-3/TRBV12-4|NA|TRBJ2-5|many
TGTGCCAGCAGCCTCAGGGACCTGGTCGACCGTCAGTACTTC
CASSLRDLVDRQYF
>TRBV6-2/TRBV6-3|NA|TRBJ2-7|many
TGTGCCAGCAGTTACTTGGGACCAAACTACGAGCAGTACTTC
CASSYLGPNYEQYF
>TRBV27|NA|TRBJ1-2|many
TGTGCCAGCAGTCTCTGGGACGGACGGGAGTACACCTTC
CASSLWDGREYTF
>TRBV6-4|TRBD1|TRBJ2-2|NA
TGTGCCAGCAGTGACACCGGACAGGGGGCCGGGGAGCTGTTTTTT
CASSDTGQGAGELFF
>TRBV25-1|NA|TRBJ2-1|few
TGTGCCAGCAGTGGCCTTACAGTATTGGGTGACTCCTACAATGAGCAGTTCTTC
CASSGLTVLGDSYNEQFF
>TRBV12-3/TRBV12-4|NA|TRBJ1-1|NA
TGTGCCAGCAGTTTCTTTTGGCCGGTTTTTACTGAAGCTTTCTTT
CASSFFWPVFTEAFF
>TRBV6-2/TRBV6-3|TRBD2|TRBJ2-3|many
TGTGCCAGCAAAGCGGGAGGATTGGATACGCAGTATTTT
CASKAGGLDTQYF
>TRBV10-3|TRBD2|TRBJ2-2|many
TGTGCCATCAGATTAGCGGGAGAGAACACCGGGGAGCTGTTTTTT
CAIRLAGENTGELFF
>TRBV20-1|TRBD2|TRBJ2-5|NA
TGCAGTGCTAGGGGGACTAGCGGGAATGGAGAGACCCAGTACTTC
CSARGTSGNGETQYF
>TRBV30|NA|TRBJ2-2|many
TGTGCCTGGAGTTCTCGATCCGGGGAGCTGTTTTTT
CAWSSRSGELFF
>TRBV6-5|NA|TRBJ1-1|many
TGTGCCAGCACCCACGGGGGGGGAACTGAAGCTTTCTTT
CASTHGGGTEAFF
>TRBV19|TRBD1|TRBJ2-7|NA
TGTGCCAGTATCCTCAGGGGGCGCCCATCCTACGAGCAGTACTTC
CASILRGRPSYEQYF